This is a list of T cell receptor beta chains from one sample in a study of shared clonotypes between healthy human individuals. Method: immunoSEQ multiplex PCR; TCRdb's copy keeps in-frame clones and lacks some. The repertoire holds about 2,200,000 clones, with about 92% as singletons. Sequencing input: naive CD8+ T cells from PBMCs. These receptor sequences come from a man aged 18 to 35 in good health. Some clones in this sample may be carry-over from other donors' samples. Each CDR3 is given with its conserved first and last residue. D genes are given only for firm matches.

D gene	V gene	J gene	CDR3 protein	CDR3 DNA
-	TRBV9	TRBJ2-3	CASSVGVALASSTDTQYF	TGTGCCAGCAGCGTAGGGGTTGCGCTAGCGAGTAGCACAGATACGCAGTATTTT
-	TRBV27	TRBJ2-1	CASSLRTPYNEQFF	TGTGCCAGCAGTCTACGGACTCCCTACAATGAGCAGTTCTTC
TRBD2	TRBV28	TRBJ2-5	CATGLAGGETQYF	TGTGCCACCGGACTAGCGGGAGGAGAGACCCAGTACTTC
TRBD1	TRBV27	TRBJ2-7	CASSLMTGSYEQYF	TGTGCCAGCAGCCTCATGACAGGGTCCTACGAGCAGTACTTC
-	TRBV30	TRBJ2-7	CAWSAGGPYEQYF	TGTGCCTGGAGTGCTGGTGGTCCCTACGAGCAGTACTTC
TRBD1	TRBV7-9	TRBJ2-6	CASSPTGTGPYGANVLTF	TGTGCCAGCAGCCCGACCGGGACAGGGCCTTATGGGGCCAACGTCCTGACTTTC
TRBD2	TRBV18	TRBJ2-1	CASSLGLAGPDNEQFF	TGTGCCAGCTCACTGGGACTAGCGGGGCCTGACAATGAGCAGTTCTTC
-	TRBV28	TRBJ2-5	CASSPGVQETQYF	TGTGCCAGCAGCCCAGGGGTCCAAGAGACCCAGTACTTC
-	TRBV27	TRBJ1-4	CASSLNRQGEKLFF	TGTGCCAGCAGTTTAAACCGCCAGGGCGAAAAACTGTTTTTT
TRBD2	TRBV7-9	TRBJ2-7	CASSSRTSPAYEQYF	TGTGCCAGCAGCTCCCGGACTAGTCCAGCCTACGAGCAGTACTTC
TRBD2	TRBV9	TRBJ2-1	CASSSPGGFGEQFF	TGTGCCAGCAGCAGCCCCGGGGGGTTCGGTGAGCAGTTCTTC
-	TRBV27	TRBJ2-7	CASSFGISSYEQYF	TGTGCCAGCAGTTTTGGCATAAGCTCCTACGAGCAGTACTTC
-	TRBV29-1	TRBJ2-7	CSVDDKFSYEQYF	TGCAGCGTAGACGACAAGTTCTCCTACGAGCAGTACTTC
-	TRBV28	TRBJ1-1	CASSLVLGPRAEAFF	TGTGCCAGCAGTTTAGTCCTGGGACCAAGGGCTGAAGCTTTCTTT
-	TRBV7-9	TRBJ2-7	CASSGSRQVQFF	TGTGCCAGCAGCGGGTCCAGACAGGTTCAATTTTTC
TRBD2	TRBV30	TRBJ2-1	CAWSVELAGEQFF	TGTGCCTGGAGTGTTGAACTAGCGGGCGAGCAGTTCTTC
TRBD1	TRBV27	TRBJ2-7	CASSPFQGASYEQYF	TGTGCCAGCAGTCCTTTTCAGGGGGCCTCCTACGAGCAGTACTTC